This T cell receptor beta chain was sequenced in a study of blood T cell repertoires in COVID-19. The repertoire was sequenced with immunoSEQ multiplex PCR; TCRdb's copy has only in-frame clones and lacks some. The data contain 160,000 or so clones, 81% of them singletons. Clinical history as reported by participants underpinned cohort assignment. This CDR3 spans 11 amino acids. The receptor was derived from a woman between 40 and 55 years old with acute COVID-19. This rearrangement joins TRBV21-1 to TRBJ2-1; the D call of TRBD2 is as the table states it, not checked on the DNA. TRBV21-1 is a pseudogene locus. Sequencing used PBMCs or T cells enriched from blood (not recorded which). The CDR3 nucleotides are TGTGCCAGCGTAAACAGCGGTGAGCAGTTCTTC. Amino acid sequence: CASVNSGEQFF.